One sample yielded the 25 T cell receptor beta chains listed below, sequenced in a study of T cells in Graves' hyperthyroidism and ophthalmopathy. Amplified regions were TCR beta CDR3 sequences from RNA transcripts. The HTBI primer set drove a first-round RT-PCR of the TCR CDR3. TCRdb used MiXCR to reprocess the multiplex PCR reads, holding one entry per CDR3 protein. Seen here are around 350,000 distinct CDR3 sequences, 15% to 20% observed once, and the top ten hold 3.7%. Sequencing was performed on blood. The receptors derive from a woman between 18 and 30 years old with Graves' hyperthyroidism.

This clonotype showed up many times. The gene calls are TRBV20-1 and TRBJ1-1, with a possible D match to TRBD1 (6 bases). The CDR3 runs 14 residues. Germline V gives CDR1 DFQATT, CDR2 SNEGSKA (reference sequence). V was cut by 1 base and J by 3 bases, with 12 bases left in between. The CDR3 is CSARALTGHTEAFF. CDR3 bases: TGCAGTGCTAGAGCCCTAACAGGGCACACTGAAGCTTTCTTT.

Many counts were recorded for this clonotype. The genes are TRBV9 and TRBJ1-2; unclear D gene. Germline loops: CDR1 SGDLS, CDR2 YYNGEE. V lost 4 bases and J lost 6, with 13 bases in between. The CDR3 covers 13 residues. The CDR3 DNA follows: TGTGCCAGCAGCCTCGGAGGCTCGGATGGCTACACCTTC. This sequence encodes CASSLGGSDGYTF.

This clonotype has at least ten counts. The chain combines TRBV7-9 with TRBJ2-7, with D possibly TRBD2 on 6 matching bases. Germline V gene lookup returns CDR1 SEHNR and CDR2 FQNEAQ (reference sequence). This CDR3 has 14 amino acids. V was clipped by 8 bases and J by 2 bases, with 16 bases between them. The CDR3: CASPPGDRAYEQYF. In DNA form, the CDR3 reads TGTGCCAGCCCTCCGGGGGACCGAGCCTACGAGCAGTACTTC.

This clonotype occurred a few times. V usage is TRBV9 and J usage is TRBJ1-5; D not certain. Germline CDR1 is SGDLS and CDR2 is YYNGEE. V lost 0 bases and J lost 6, with 10 bases in between. The CDR3 length is 14 residues. In DNA form, the CDR3 reads TGTGCCAGCAGCGTAGCAGATTTTGGTCAGCCCCAGCATTTT. Its protein product is CASSVADFGQPQHF.

This chain joins TRBV5-1 and TRBJ2-7; no definite D call. The germline gives CDR1 SGHRS, CDR2 YFSETQ. The CDR3 sequence is 12 residues long. V shed 2 bases and J shed 2 bases, with 5 bases lying between them. CDR3 nucleotides: TGCGCCAGCAGCTTAAAACCCTACGAGCAGTACTTC. This codes for CASSLKPYEQYF.

The table lists this clonotype with many counts. CDR3 in DNA: TGTGCCAGCAGTTTATTTCAGGGAGCCGGGGAGCTGTTTTTT. It yields the protein CASSLFQGAGELFF. This sequence joins TRBV28 and TRBJ2-2; D may correspond to TRBD1 or TRBD2 (5 bases each). The V end was cut by 1 base, the J end by 6 bases, with 9 bases between. There are 14 residues in the CDR3. CDR1 MDHEN and CDR2 SYDVKM come from the germline V gene.

This clonotype showed up many times. The rearrangement joins TRBV18 to TRBJ1-2, with a possible D match to TRBD1 (5 bases). The germline V gene encodes CDR1 KGHSH and CDR2 LQKENI. Trimming removed 1 base from V and 4 bases from J, with 10 bases in between. CDR3 length: 14 amino acids. The CDR3 sequence is CASSPQQGTYGYTF. The DNA for the CDR3 is TGTGCCAGCTCACCACAGCAGGGAACCTATGGCTACACCTTC. The full variable domain, in which reference TRBV18 and TRBJ1-2 provide the parts outside the CDR3, is NAGVMQNPRHLVRRRGQEARLRCSPMKGHSHVYWYRQLPEEGLKFMVYLQKENIIDESGMPKERFSAEFPKEGPSILRIQQVVRGDSAAYFCASSPQQGTYGYTFGSGTRLTVV.

This clonotype was observed at least ten times. This rearrangement joins TRBV7-9 to TRBJ2-7; D is possibly TRBD2 (5 bases). Germline CDR1 reads SEHNR; CDR2 reads FQNEAQ (reference sequence). Deletions cut 6 bases from V and 3 bases from J, with 15 bases between. The CDR3 has 14 residues. The CDR3, as DNA: TGTGCCAGCAGGTCCCAGCGGTCCAGCTACGAGCAGTACTTC. Translating gives CASRSQRSSYEQYF.

This clonotype has at least ten counts. The chain has TRBV7-9 and TRBJ2-7, with D possibly TRBD2 on 5 matching bases. The CDR3 extends over 14 amino acids. V lost 7 bases, J lost 5 bases, and 18 bases lay in between. Germline loops: CDR1 SEHNR, CDR2 FQNEAQ (reference sequence). The CDR3: CASTQTGYINEQYF. For the CDR3, the DNA is TGTGCCAGCACCCAAACGGGGTACATCAACGAGCAGTACTTC.

This clonotype was picked up many times. This sequence joins TRBV4-1 and TRBJ1-2; 8 bases are a match to TRBD1. The CDR3 extends over 18 amino acids. Trimming took 4 bases from V and 0 from J; bases not matched to a gene: 13. Germline CDR1 reads MGHRA; CDR2 reads YSYEKL. The CDR3 DNA reads TGCGCCAGCAGCCGGTTGAGCAGGGGGCCCCGTTCTAACTATGGCTACACCTTC. It codes for CASSRLSRGPRSNYGYTF.

This clonotype showed up many times. The junction differs from germline at one of its ends, possibly a read error. The V gene is TRBV12-3 or TRBV12-4, the J gene TRBJ1-2; D call uncertain. The CDR3 is made up of 13 amino acids. CDR3 region: CASSLDGDYGYTF. CDR3 DNA sequence: TGTGCCAGCAGCTTAGACGGAGACTATGGCTACACCTTC.

This clonotype appeared many times. The chain has TRBV6-5 and TRBJ1-2; D may be TRBD1 (5 bases). Germline values: CDR1 MNHEY, CDR2 SVGAGI. Trimming cost V 0 bases and J 1 base, with 12 bases left between them. This CDR3 is built from 16 residues. The CDR3 nucleotides are TGTGCCAGCAGTTACTCGATTCAAGACAGTAACTATGGCTACACCTTC. The encoded protein is CASSYSIQDSNYGYTF.

This clonotype occurred a few times. J is TRBJ2-6 and V is TRBV7-3; 13 bases align to TRBD2. The CDR3 extends over 19 amino acids. The V and J ends lost 4 bases and 0 bases, in that order; junction bases with no gene match: 6. Per germline, CDR1 SGHTA and CDR2 FQGTGA. The CDR3 coding sequence is TGTGCCAGCAGCTCGAGGACTAGCGGGGGAACCTCTGGGGCCAACGTCCTGACTTTC. Amino acids: CASSSRTSGGTSGANVLTF. Combining the CDR3 with reference TRBV7-3 and TRBJ2-6 gives the whole variable domain GAGVSQTPSNKVTEKGKYVELRCDPISGHTALYWYRQSLGQGPEFLIYFQGTGAADDSGLPNDRFFAVRPEGSVSTLKIQRTERGDSAVYLCASSSRTSGGTSGANVLTFGAGSRLTVL.

This clonotype was picked up many times. This chain joins TRBV11-2 and TRBJ1-1, with TRBD1 identical over 8 bases. The CDR3 spans 18 residues. Germline V gives CDR1 SGHAT, CDR2 FQNNGV. Trimming removed 3 bases from V and 0 bases from J; junction bases left unmatched: 12. CDR3 residues: CASSFLDRGSFMNTEAFF. CDR3 bases: TGTGCCAGCAGCTTCCTCGACAGGGGCAGTTTTATGAACACTGAAGCTTTCTTT.

The table lists this clonotype with many counts. V is TRBV6-1 and J is TRBJ1-3; TRBD1 agrees at 9 bases. This CDR3 region has 15 residues. The trim removed 5 bases at V and 2 bases at J, leaving 4 bases unmatched. In germline, CDR1 is MNHNS, CDR2 SASEGT. This CDR3 reads CASSPQGAAGNTIYF. CDR3 in DNA: TGTGCCAGCAGTCCACAGGGGGCAGCTGGAAACACCATATATTTT.

In its sample, this clonotype was seen many times. The rearrangement links TRBV6-5 to TRBJ1-1; TRBD1 might be the D (5 bases). Trimming took off 4 bases at V and 1 base at J, with 13 bases between the two ends. Per germline, CDR1 MNHEY and CDR2 SVGAGI. This CDR3 is built from 15 residues. CDR3 sequence reads: CASSSLFRGNTEAFF. As DNA, the CDR3 is TGTGCCAGCAGTTCCCTCTTTAGGGGGAACACTGAAGCTTTCTTT.

In its sample, this clonotype was seen many times. V and J are TRBV15 and TRBJ2-6, with D perhaps TRBD1 or TRBD2 (5 bases each). CDR3 size: 15 residues. Trimming pared 1 base from V and 7 bases from J, leaving 11 bases between. Germline lookup yields CDR1 LNHNV and CDR2 YYDKDF (reference sequence). The CDR3 loop reads CATSRGGSGANVLTF. Written as DNA, the CDR3 is TGTGCCACCAGCAGAGGGGGGTCCGGAGCCAACGTCCTGACTTTC. Using reference TRBV15 and TRBJ2-6 for the parts outside the CDR3, the full variable domain is DAMVIQNPRYQVTQFGKPVTLSCSQTLNHNVMYWYQQKSSQAPKLLFHYYDKDFNNEADTPDNFQSRRPNTSFCFLDIRSPGLGDTAMYLCATSRGGSGANVLTFGAGSRLTVL.

About this clonotype: This may be a read error, as it is one base from a much larger clone. CDR3 bases: TGTGCCAGCAGTACTAGGAGGGGGACTGAAGCTTGCTTT. Protein product: CASSTRRGTEACF. The chain uses TRBV12-3 or TRBV12-4 and TRBJ1-1; tentatively, D is TRBD1 (6 bases). CDR3 length: 13 residues.

This clonotype was observed at least ten times. The chain links TRBV11-2 to TRBJ2-6; no reliable D call. Germline CDR1 and CDR2: SGHAT and FQNNGV. Trimming took off 5 bases at V and 0 bases at J, with 2 bases between the two ends. The CDR3 sequence is 13 residues long. In nucleotides, the CDR3 is TGTGCCAGCAGCAACTCTGGGGCCAACGTCCTGACTTTC. It translates to CASSNSGANVLTF. The entire variable domain, with the rest obtained from reference TRBV11-2 and TRBJ2-6, is as follows: EAGVAQSPRYKIIEKRQSVAFWCNPISGHATLYWYQQILGQGPKLLIQFQNNGVVDDSQLPKDRFSAERLKGVDSTLKIQPAKLEDSAVYLCASSNSGANVLTFGAGSRLTVL.

This clonotype was counted at least ten times. The chain combines TRBV29-1 with TRBJ2-4; weak D call: TRBD1 (5 bases). The V gene lost 2 bases and the J gene lost 3 bases, with 11 bases spanning the gap. This CDR3 has 14 amino acids. From germline, CDR1 is SQVTM and CDR2 ANQGSEA. The DNA for the CDR3 is TGCAGCGTTGAAATCAGGGTTGTCAAAAACATTCAGTACTTC. Translation: CSVEIRVVKNIQYF.

V gene TRBV12-3 or TRBV12-4 combines with J gene TRBJ1-3; 7 nucleotides match TRBD1. CDR3 size: 15 residues. The ends lost 6 bases at V and 0 bases at J; junction bases unmatched: 5. The CDR3 region is CASRSDRLSGNTIYF. The CDR3 DNA reads TGTGCCAGCAGATCGGACAGGCTCTCTGGAAACACCATATATTTT.

CDR3 protein: CASSRWEPANTGELFF. DNA of the CDR3: TGTGCCAGCAGCCGCTGGGAACCCGCGAACACCGGGGAGCTGTTTTTT. This chain uses TRBV6-1 with TRBJ2-2; unclear D gene. Germline CDR1 is MNHNS and CDR2 is SASEGT. Trimming cost V 6 bases and J 0 bases, with 14 bases left between them. The length of the CDR3 is 16 residues.

Comment on this clonotype: This CDR3 fails to terminate in the conserved phenylalanine or tryptophan, so it likely reflects a read error. V is TRBV12-3 or TRBV12-4 and J is TRBJ2-7, with a tentative D call TRBD1 (7 bases). The CDR3 runs 14 residues. Trimming took 5 bases from V and 5 from J, leaving 16 bases between them. The DNA for the CDR3 is TGTGCCAGCAGTCCTCACGGCAGGGGGGACGAGCAGTACTAC. It encodes CASSPHGRGDEQYY.

Many counts were recorded for this clonotype. CDR3: CASRSGGAGTGELFF. CDR3 sequence (DNA): TGTGCCAGCAGGTCAGGGGGCGCGGGCACCGGGGAGCTGTTTTTT. This chain connects TRBV6-1 to TRBJ2-2; 8 bases agree with TRBD1. Germline V gives CDR1 MNHNS, CDR2 SASEGT. The V segment lost 6 bases and the J segment 4 bases; nucleotides outside the gene matches: 7. This CDR3 contains 15 residues.

This clonotype has a count of ten or more. The rearrangement joins TRBV20-1 to TRBJ1-1; D is undetermined. The CDR3 consists of 14 residues. CDR1 and CDR2 (germline): DFQATT, SNEGSKA (reference sequence). Trimming took 3 bases from V and 3 from J, leaving 14 bases between them. The CDR3 loop reads CSARWSGRDTEAFF. DNA of the CDR3: TGCAGTGCTAGGTGGAGCGGGCGGGACACTGAAGCTTTCTTT.